This paragraph reports one TCR beta chain. As yet, its antigen is unknown. At the time of sampling, donors were nominally healthy, though unrecorded immune exposures were likely. Germline trimming cut 4 bases from V and 2 bases from J; bases unmatched to any gene: 7. The germline CDR1 and CDR2 sequences are SGHRS and YFSETQ. The CDR3 has 15 amino acids. This sample was included in a study of cytomegalovirus exposure and HLA in healthy donors. Findings and caveats of the study: It was reported that the classifier diagnosed cytomegalovirus status with high specificity and sensitivity in both the original and validation cohorts.

Both 60 Vbeta primers and 13 Jbeta primers went into the PCR. Sequencing was performed with immunoSEQ multiplex PCR; in TCRdb, only in-frame clones are kept and a portion is missing. The table records around 210,000 clones, around 86% of them present only once. This chain joins TRBV5-1 and TRBJ2-3; the match to TRBD1 covers 7 bases. The clonotype originates from a woman between 40 and 50 years old in good health and CMV-seronegative. Material for sequencing was PBMCs. The DNA of the CDR3 is TGCGCCAGCAGCCACCGGGACAGCCCCACAGATACGCAGTATTTT. Translated: CASSHRDSPTDTQYF.